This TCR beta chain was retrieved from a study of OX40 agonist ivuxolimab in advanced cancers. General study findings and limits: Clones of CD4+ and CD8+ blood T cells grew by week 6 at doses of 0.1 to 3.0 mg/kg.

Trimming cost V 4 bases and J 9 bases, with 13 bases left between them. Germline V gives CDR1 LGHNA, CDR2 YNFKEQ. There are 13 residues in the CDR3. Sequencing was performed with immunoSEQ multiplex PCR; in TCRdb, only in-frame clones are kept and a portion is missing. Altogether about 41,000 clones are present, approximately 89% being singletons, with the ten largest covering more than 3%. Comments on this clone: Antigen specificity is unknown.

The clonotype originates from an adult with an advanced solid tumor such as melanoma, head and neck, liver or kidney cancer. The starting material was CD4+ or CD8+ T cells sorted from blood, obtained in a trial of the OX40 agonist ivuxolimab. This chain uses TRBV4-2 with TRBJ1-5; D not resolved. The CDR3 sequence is CASSPLKGWPQHF. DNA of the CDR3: TGTGCCAGCAGCCCCCTTAAAGGGTGGCCCCAGCATTTT.